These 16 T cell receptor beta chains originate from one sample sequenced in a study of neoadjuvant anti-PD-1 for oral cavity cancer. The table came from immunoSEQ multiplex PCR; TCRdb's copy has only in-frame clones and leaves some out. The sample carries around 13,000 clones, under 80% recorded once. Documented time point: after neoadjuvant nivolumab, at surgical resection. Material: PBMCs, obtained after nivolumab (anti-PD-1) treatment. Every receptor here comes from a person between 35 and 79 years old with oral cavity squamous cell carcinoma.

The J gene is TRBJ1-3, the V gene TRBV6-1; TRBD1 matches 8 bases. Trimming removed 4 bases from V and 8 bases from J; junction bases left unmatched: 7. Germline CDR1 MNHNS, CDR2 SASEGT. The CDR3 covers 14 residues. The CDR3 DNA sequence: TGTGCCAGCAGTGGAGGACAGGGTGGTTACACCATATATTTT. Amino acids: CASSGGQGGYTIYF.

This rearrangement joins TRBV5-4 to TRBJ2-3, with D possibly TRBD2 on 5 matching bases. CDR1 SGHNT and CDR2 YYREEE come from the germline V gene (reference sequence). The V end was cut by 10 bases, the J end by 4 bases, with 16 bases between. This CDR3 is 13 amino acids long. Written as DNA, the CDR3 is TGTGCCTGGAGGACTCTCGGGGCAGATACGCAGTATTTT. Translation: CAWRTLGADTQYF.

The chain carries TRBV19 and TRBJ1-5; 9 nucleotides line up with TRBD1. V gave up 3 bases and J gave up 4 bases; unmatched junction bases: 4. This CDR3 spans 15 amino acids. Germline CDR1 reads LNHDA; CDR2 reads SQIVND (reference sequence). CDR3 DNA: TGTGCCAGTAGTATCTCGGACAGGGGAAATCAGCCCCAGCATTTT. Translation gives CASSISDRGNQPQHF.

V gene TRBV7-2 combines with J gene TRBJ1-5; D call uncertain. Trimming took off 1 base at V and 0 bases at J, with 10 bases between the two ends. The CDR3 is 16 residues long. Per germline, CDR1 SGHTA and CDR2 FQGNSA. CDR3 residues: CASSLGSFYSNQPQHF. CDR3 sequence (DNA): TGTGCCAGCAGCTTAGGCAGCTTTTATAGCAATCAGCCCCAGCATTTT.

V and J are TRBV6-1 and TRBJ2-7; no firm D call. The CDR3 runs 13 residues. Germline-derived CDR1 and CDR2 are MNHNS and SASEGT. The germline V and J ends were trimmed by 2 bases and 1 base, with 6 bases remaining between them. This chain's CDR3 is CASSERRSYEQYF. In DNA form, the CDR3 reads TGTGCCAGCAGTGAACGGAGATCCTACGAGCAGTACTTC.

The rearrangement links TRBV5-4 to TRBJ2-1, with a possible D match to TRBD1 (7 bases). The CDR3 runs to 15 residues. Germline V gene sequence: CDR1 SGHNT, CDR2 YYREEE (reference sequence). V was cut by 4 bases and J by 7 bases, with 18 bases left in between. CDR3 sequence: CASSGGRGAMNEQFF. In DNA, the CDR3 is TGTGCCAGCAGCGGCGGCAGGGGGGCGATGAATGAGCAGTTCTTC.

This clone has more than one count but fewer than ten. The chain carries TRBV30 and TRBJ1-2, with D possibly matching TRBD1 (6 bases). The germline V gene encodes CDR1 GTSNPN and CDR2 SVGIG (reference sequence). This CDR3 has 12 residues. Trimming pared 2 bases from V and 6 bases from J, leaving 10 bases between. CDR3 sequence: CAWSTGWDGYTF. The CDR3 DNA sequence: TGTGCCTGGAGTACAGGGTGGGATGGCTACACCTTC.

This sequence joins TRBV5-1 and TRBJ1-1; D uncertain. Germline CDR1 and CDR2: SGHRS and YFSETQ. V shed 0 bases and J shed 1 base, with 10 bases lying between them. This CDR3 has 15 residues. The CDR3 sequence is CASSLGALSNTEAFF. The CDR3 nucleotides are TGCGCCAGCAGCTTGGGGGCTTTATCGAACACTGAAGCTTTCTTT.

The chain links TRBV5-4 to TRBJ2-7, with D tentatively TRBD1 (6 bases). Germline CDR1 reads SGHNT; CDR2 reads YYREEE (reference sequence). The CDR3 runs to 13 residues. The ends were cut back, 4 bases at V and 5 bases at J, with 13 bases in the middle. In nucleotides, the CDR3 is TGTGCCAGCAGCCGCAGGTACAGGGACGAGCAGTACTTC. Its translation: CASSRRYRDEQYF.

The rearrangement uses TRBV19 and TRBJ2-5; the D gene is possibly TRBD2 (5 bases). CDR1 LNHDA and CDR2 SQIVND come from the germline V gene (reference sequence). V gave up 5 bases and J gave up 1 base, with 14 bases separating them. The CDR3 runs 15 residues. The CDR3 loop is CASSSLLGRQETQYF. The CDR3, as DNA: TGTGCCAGTAGTTCGTTACTAGGCCGCCAAGAGACCCAGTACTTC.

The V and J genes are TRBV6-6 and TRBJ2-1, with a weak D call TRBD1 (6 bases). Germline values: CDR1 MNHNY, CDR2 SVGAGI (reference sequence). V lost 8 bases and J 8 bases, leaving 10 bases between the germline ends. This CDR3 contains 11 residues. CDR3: CASLKGDEQFF. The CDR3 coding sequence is TGTGCCAGCTTAAAGGGGGATGAGCAGTTCTTC.

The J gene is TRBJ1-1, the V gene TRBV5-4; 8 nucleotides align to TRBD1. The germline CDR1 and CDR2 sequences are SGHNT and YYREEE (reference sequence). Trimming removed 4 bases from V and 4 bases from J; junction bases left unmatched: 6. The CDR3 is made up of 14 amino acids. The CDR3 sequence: CASSIDRGSTEAFF. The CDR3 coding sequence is TGTGCCAGCAGCATCGACAGGGGTAGCACTGAAGCTTTCTTT.

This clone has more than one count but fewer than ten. This CDR3 is CASSPDSSSYNEQFF. The CDR3 nucleotides read TGTGCCAGCAGCCCGGACTCGAGCTCCTACAATGAGCAGTTCTTC. This sequence joins TRBV7-2 and TRBJ2-1; D is perhaps TRBD2 (5 bases). V lost 5 bases and J lost 0, with 11 bases in between. This CDR3 has 15 residues. Germline-derived CDR1 and CDR2 are SGHTA and FQGNSA.

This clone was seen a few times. CDR3 sequence: CASSAHPGLADEQFF. As DNA, the CDR3 is TGTGCCAGCAGCGCCCACCCGGGACTAGCCGATGAGCAGTTCTTC. The rearrangement joins TRBV11-2 to TRBJ2-1; 9 bases line up with TRBD2. CDR3 size: 15 residues. Germline V gene data show CDR1 as SGHAT and CDR2 as FQNNGV. The ends lost 5 bases at V and 8 bases at J; junction bases unmatched: 10. Using reference TRBV11-2 and TRBJ2-1 for the parts outside the CDR3, the full variable domain is EAGVAQSPRYKIIEKRQSVAFWCNPISGHATLYWYQQILGQGPKLLIQFQNNGVVDDSQLPKDRFSAERLKGVDSTLKIQPAKLEDSAVYLCASSAHPGLADEQFFGPGTRLTVL.

The CDR3 region has the DNA TGCGCCAGCAGCAAATCCACAGATACGCAGTATTTT. It yields the protein CASSKSTDTQYF. The chain has TRBV5-1 and TRBJ2-3; no clear D. Per germline, CDR1 SGHRS and CDR2 YFSETQ. V was shortened by 4 bases and J by 2 bases, with 5 bases between the two germline ends. CDR3 length: 12 amino acids.

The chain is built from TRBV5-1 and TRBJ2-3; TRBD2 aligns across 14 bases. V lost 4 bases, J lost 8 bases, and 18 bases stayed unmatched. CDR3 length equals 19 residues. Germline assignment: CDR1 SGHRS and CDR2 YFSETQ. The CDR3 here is CASSALGTSGSRSFGTQYF. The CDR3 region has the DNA TGCGCCAGCAGCGCCTTAGGGACTAGCGGGAGCCGGAGCTTTGGTACGCAGTATTTT.